This TCR beta chain was retrieved from a study of patients and donors after allogeneic stem cell transplantation. TCRdb itself ran the RT-PCR reads through MiXCR, one entry per CDR3 protein. Among about a million distinct CDR3 sequences, 18% were seen once, and the ten largest hold 6%. This clonotype has a count of ten or more. This TCR came from a human donor who was either an allogeneic HSCT recipient or a stem cell or donor lymphocyte infusion donor (not recorded which). It is not recorded whose cells these are; they may come from a transplant donor. The source material was blood, either unsorted or a sorted T cell fraction (not recorded which).

CDR3 region: CSVLKGSSGNTIYF. The CDR3 DNA follows: TGCAGCGTTTTAAAAGGCAGCTCTGGAAACACCATATATTTT. The rearrangement links TRBV29-1 to TRBJ1-3; no clear D gene. This CDR3 spans 14 amino acids. CDR1 SQVTM and CDR2 ANQGSEA come from the germline V gene. V lost 5 bases and J lost 0, with 11 bases in between.